Presented here are 29 T cell receptor beta chains from one specimen sequenced in a study of T cell responses to AZD1222 COVID-19 vaccine. Some clones are missing from TCRdb's copy, which holds only in-frame ones; the method was immunoSEQ multiplex PCR. The sample gives roughly 100,000 clones, 90% of which show up once; roughly 8% is in the top ten. The source material was peripheral blood, sampled 28 days after the second AZD1222 dose. The receptors come from an adult who received the AZD1222 COVID-19 vaccine.

The rearrangement links TRBV19 to TRBJ2-3; TRBD1 agrees at 8 bases. CDR1 is LNHDA and CDR2 is SQIVND in the germline V gene (reference sequence). After removal of 5 bases from V and 4 bases from J, the junction contained 11 bases not matched to a gene. There are 16 residues in the CDR3. The DNA of the CDR3 is TGTGCCAGTAGTCTCTTTTATCGACAGGGGTCAGATACGCAGTATTTT. Translation: CASSLFYRQGSDTQYF.

The chain links TRBV9 to TRBJ2-3; TRBD2 agrees at 8 bases. This CDR3 is built from 16 residues. V gave up 0 bases and J gave up 7 bases; unmatched junction bases: 10. Germline values: CDR1 SGDLS, CDR2 YYNGEE. The CDR3 sequence: CASSVAGTGGPHTQYF. The CDR3 nucleotides read TGTGCCAGCAGCGTAGCAGGGACGGGGGGGCCTCATACGCAGTATTTT. Using reference TRBV9 and TRBJ2-3 for the parts outside the CDR3, the full variable domain is DSGVTQTPKHLITATGQRVTLRCSPRSGDLSVYWYQQSLDQGLQFLIQYYNGEERAKGNILERFSAQQFPDLHSELNLSSLELGDSALYFCASSVAGTGGPHTQYFGPGTRLTVL.

This chain uses TRBV7-3 with TRBJ2-5, with 9 bases that match TRBD2. The germline CDR1 and CDR2 sequences are SGHTA and FQGTGA. The V and J ends lost 3 bases and 5 bases, in that order; junction bases with no gene match: 7. CDR3 length: 15 residues. CDR3 DNA: TGTGCCAGCAGCTTCGCGGGGGGGCCCGAGGAGACCCAGTACTTC. Protein sequence: CASSFAGGPEETQYF.

The chain links TRBV18 to TRBJ1-2; maybe TRBD1 (5 bases). CDR1 is KGHSH, CDR2 LQKENI, per germline. V was clipped by 9 bases and J by 8 bases, with 13 bases between them. The CDR3 loop spans 11 amino acids. The CDR3 DNA sequence: TGTGCCAGTTCTCCGACAGAAGGCTACACCTTC. Translating gives CASSPTEGYTF.

This chain joins TRBV30 and TRBJ1-5; D remains unclear. CDR1 and CDR2 (germline): GTSNPN, SVGIG (reference sequence). The CDR3 spans 13 residues. V was cut by 0 bases and J by 0 bases, with 3 bases left in between. The CDR3 spells CAWSVNSNQPQHF. Here the CDR3 DNA reads TGTGCCTGGAGTGTAAATAGCAATCAGCCCCAGCATTTT.

This chain links TRBV7-9 with TRBJ1-3; 7 nucleotides match TRBD1. This CDR3 is 16 amino acids long. J lost 8 bases, V lost 4 bases, and 14 bases had no gene match. Germline V gives CDR1 SEHNR, CDR2 FQNEAQ (reference sequence). CDR3 in DNA: TGTGCCAGCAGCTCCGGGGTCGGGGCCCAGGGGGACACCATATATTTT. Residues: CASSSGVGAQGDTIYF.

The rearrangement uses TRBV25-1 and TRBJ2-7, with 10 bases lining up with TRBD1. V lost 4 bases to trimming and J lost 7 bases; unmatched junction nucleotides: 4. Germline V gives CDR1 MGHDK, CDR2 SYGVNS. The CDR3 contains 13 residues. CDR3 residues: CASSGQGAVEQYF. The CDR3 nucleotides read TGTGCCAGCAGTGGACAGGGGGCAGTGGAGCAGTACTTC.

The rearrangement uses TRBV7-3 and TRBJ2-5, with no clear D. Germline CDR1 is SGHTA and CDR2 is FQGTGA. Trimming pared 5 bases from V and 2 bases from J, leaving 9 bases between. The CDR3 runs to 13 residues. For the CDR3, the DNA is TGTGCCAGCAGCCAACTAATTCAAGAGACCCAGTACTTC. Its protein is CASSQLIQETQYF.

As concerns this clone: The junction shows a germline mismatch at one end, possibly a read error. V and J are TRBV29-1 and TRBJ2-7; perhaps TRBD1 as D (6 bases). The germline V gene has CDR1 SQVTM and CDR2 ANQGSEA. The CDR3 is 14 residues long. The CDR3 is CSVQEQGVIYEQYF. The CDR3, as DNA: TGCAGCGTTCAAGAACAGGGAGTAATCTACGAGCAGTACTTC.

The genes are TRBV4-3 and TRBJ2-1; a weak D match, TRBD1 (6 bases). This CDR3 has 15 amino acids. Trimming removed 0 bases from V and 5 bases from J, with 11 bases in between. Germline V gene sequence: CDR1 LGHNA, CDR2 YSLEER. CDR3 sequence reads: CASSQDRGNNNEQFF. As DNA, the CDR3 is TGCGCCAGCAGCCAAGACAGGGGAAACAACAATGAGCAGTTCTTC.

The genes are TRBV6-4 and TRBJ2-3; D remains unclear. V lost 3 bases to trimming and J lost 2 bases, with 9 bases between them. Germline assignment: CDR1 MRHNA and CDR2 SNTAGT. The CDR3 sequence is 14 residues long. The CDR3 reads CASSEVGYTDTQYF. The CDR3 DNA reads as TGTGCCAGCAGTGAGGTGGGCTACACAGATACGCAGTATTTT.

This chain connects TRBV9 to TRBJ2-3; D may be TRBD1 (5 bases). The length of the CDR3 is 15 residues. Trimming took off 4 bases at V and 5 bases at J, with 17 bases between the two ends. Germline values: CDR1 SGDLS, CDR2 YYNGEE. CDR3 residues: CASSPRAALLDTQYF. The CDR3 DNA follows: TGTGCCAGCAGCCCCAGGGCTGCTCTTCTAGATACGCAGTATTTT.

The CDR3 protein is CASSPTMGGDGYTF. DNA of the CDR3: TGTGCCAGTAGCCCTACAATGGGCGGGGATGGCTACACCTTC. This chain links TRBV19 with TRBJ1-2; no clear D. The V end lost 6 bases, the J end lost 6 bases, and 17 bases lay between the germline ends. Germline CDR1 and CDR2: LNHDA and SQIVND (reference sequence). This CDR3 is 14 amino acids long. Based on the CDR3 plus reference TRBV19 and TRBJ1-2, the full variable domain is DGGITQSPKYLFRKEGQNVTLSCEQNLNHDAMYWYRQDPGQGLRLIYYSQIVNDFQKGDIAEGYSVSREKKESFPLTVTSAQKNPTAFYLCASSPTMGGDGYTFGSGTRLTVV.

The chain recombines TRBV5-6 with TRBJ1-1; 10 nucleotides align to TRBD1. V lost 4 bases to trimming and J lost 1 base; unmatched junction nucleotides: 10. This CDR3 spans 17 amino acids. Germline V gives CDR1 SGHDT, CDR2 YYEEEE. The CDR3 sequence is CASSPKGQGGSNTEAFF. CDR3 DNA: TGTGCCAGCAGCCCGAAAGGACAGGGGGGCTCGAACACTGAAGCTTTCTTT.

With regard to this clone: At one boundary the junction diverges from the germline segment, which might be a read error. The rearrangement uses TRBV7-2 and TRBJ2-1; D possibly corresponds to TRBD2 (5 bases). Germline values: CDR1 SGHTA, CDR2 FQGNSA. This CDR3 contains 15 residues. CDR3 sequence reads: CASTPGVISHNEQFF. The CDR3 DNA reads as TGTGCCAGCACCCCCGGGGTAATCTCCCACAATGAGCAGTTCTTC.

This sequence joins TRBV5-6 and TRBJ2-7, with TRBD1 as a possible D gene (7 bases). CDR1 is SGHDT and CDR2 is YYEEEE in the germline V gene. This CDR3 is 17 amino acids long. V was trimmed by 0 bases and J by 5 bases, leaving 21 bases between them. DNA for the CDR3: TGTGCCAGCAGCTTGGCCGGGGCTAGCAGGGGGGTGGACGAGCAGTACTTC. Translation gives CASSLAGASRGVDEQYF.

CDR3 in amino acids: CASGSGGPGNEQFF. For the CDR3, the DNA is TGTGCTAGTGGTTCGGGGGGGCCGGGCAATGAGCAGTTCTTC. This chain joins TRBV12-5 and TRBJ2-1; 8 positions match TRBD2. Germline assignment: CDR1 LGHNT and CDR2 FRNRAP. The J segment lost 6 bases and the V segment lost 4 bases, leaving 5 bases of the junction unmatched. There are 14 residues in the CDR3. The entire variable domain, with the rest obtained from reference TRBV12-5 and TRBJ2-1, is as follows: DARVTQTPRHKVTEMGQEVTMRCQPILGHNTVFWYRQTMMQGLELLAYFRNRAPLDDSGMPKDRFSAEMPDATLATLKIQPSEPRDSAVYFCASGSGGPGNEQFFGPGTRLTVL.

This chain links TRBV29-1 with TRBJ1-2; 9 bases map to TRBD1. The CDR3 loop spans 13 amino acids. Germline lookup yields CDR1 SQVTM and CDR2 ANQGSEA. V lost 4 bases and J lost 6; bases outside the gene matches: 6. CDR3 loop: CSVGFRTGDGYTF. CDR3 bases: TGCAGCGTTGGATTCCGGACAGGGGATGGCTACACCTTC.

This clone showed up just once. This chain links TRBV5-4 with TRBJ2-5; D not resolved. CDR1 and CDR2 from the germline V gene are SGHNT and YYREEE (reference sequence). CDR3 size: 15 residues. With 2 bases removed from V and 1 base from J, the gap between germline ends came to 12 bases. The chain's CDR3 is CASSFFGGTQETQYF. CDR3 DNA sequence: TGTGCCAGCAGCTTTTTCGGCGGCACCCAAGAGACCCAGTACTTC.

This clone occurred once. This chain uses TRBV2 with TRBJ1-2, with D possibly matching TRBD1 (6 bases). Germline CDR1 SNHLY, CDR2 FYNNEI. There are 15 residues in the CDR3. V dropped 0 bases and J dropped 11 bases, with 19 bases sitting between them. The CDR3 DNA reads TGTGCCAGCAGTGAAGCCCGCGGGCGGGACAAGAGGTACACCTTC. Protein product: CASSEARGRDKRYTF.

Only one count was recorded for this clone. The gene calls are TRBV13 and TRBJ1-1; 7 bases align to TRBD1. The V gene's germline CDR1 is PRHDT and CDR2 FYEKMQ (reference sequence). V was pared by 3 bases and J by 4 bases, with 5 bases of the junction left unmatched. This CDR3 has 14 amino acids. In nucleotides, the CDR3 is TGTGCCAGCAGCTTTAGGACAGGTGGCACTGAAGCTTTCTTT. Translation gives CASSFRTGGTEAFF. The full variable domain, with the rest looked up from reference TRBV13 and TRBJ1-1, is AAGVIQSPRHLIKEKRETATLKCYPIPRHDTVYWYQQGPGQDPQFLISFYEKMQSDKGSIPDRFSAQQFSDYHSELNMSSLELGDSALYFCASSFRTGGTEAFFGQGTRLTVV.

This chain connects TRBV5-1 to TRBJ1-1; D remains ambiguous. The germline V gene has CDR1 SGHRS and CDR2 YFSETQ. The CDR3 is made up of 14 amino acids. V dropped 0 bases and J dropped 0 bases, with 6 bases sitting between them. The CDR3 region is CASSLALVNTEAFF. CDR3 DNA sequence: TGCGCCAGCAGCTTGGCCCTTGTGAACACTGAAGCTTTCTTT.

The genes are TRBV18 and TRBJ1-1, with TRBD1 as a possible D gene (5 bases). V was shortened by 4 bases and J by 5 bases, with 23 bases between the two germline ends. The CDR3 is 17 residues long. Germline V gene data show CDR1 as KGHSH and CDR2 as LQKENI. CDR3 coding DNA: TGTGCCAGCTCACAAGGGGTTAGTAGGGCTCATCAAACTGAAGCTTTCTTT. Protein: CASSQGVSRAHQTEAFF.

The chain uses TRBV7-9 and TRBJ1-1; tentative D call: TRBD1 (6 bases). Trimming stripped 1 base from V and 1 base from J, with 13 bases between. Germline V gene data show CDR1 as SEHNR and CDR2 as FQNEAQ (reference sequence). The CDR3 has 16 residues. CDR3 in DNA: TGTGCCAGCAGCTTAGGCATAGGGGGTGGGAACACTGAAGCTTTCTTT. It codes for CASSLGIGGGNTEAFF.

The chain is built from TRBV7-9 and TRBJ1-1; TRBD1 matches at 7 bases. There are 14 residues in the CDR3. Trimming cost V 2 bases and J 4 bases; bases outside gene matches: 4. CDR1 is SEHNR and CDR2 is FQNEAQ in the germline V gene (reference sequence). The CDR3 protein is CASSLSQGGTEAFF. The CDR3 region has the DNA TGTGCCAGCAGCTTAAGTCAGGGGGGCACTGAAGCTTTCTTT. Using reference TRBV7-9 and TRBJ1-1 for the parts outside the CDR3, the full variable domain is DTGVSQNPRHKITKRGQNVTFRCDPISEHNRLYWYRQTLGQGPEFLTYFQNEAQLEKSRLLSDRFSAERPKGSFSTLEIQRTEQGDSAMYLCASSLSQGGTEAFFGQGTRLTVV.

The chain recombines TRBV19 with TRBJ1-5; no definite D call. This CDR3 is 15 amino acids long. Germline CDR1 LNHDA, CDR2 SQIVND (reference sequence). V dropped 1 base and J dropped 4 bases, with 11 bases sitting between them. The CDR3 loop reads CASSIGVTTNQPQHF. The DNA for the CDR3 is TGTGCCAGTAGTATAGGGGTGACGACGAATCAGCCCCAGCATTTT.

The chain joins TRBV7-3 to TRBJ1-1; 8 positions match TRBD1. The germline V gene has CDR1 SGHTA and CDR2 FQGTGA. Trimming removed 6 bases from V and 3 bases from J; junction bases left unmatched: 3. The CDR3 totals 13 residues. The CDR3 DNA reads TGTGCCAGCAGACAGGGGGGTGACACTGAAGCTTTCTTT. It yields the protein CASRQGGDTEAFF.

V gene TRBV4-2 combines with J gene TRBJ2-1; 10 positions match TRBD1. Looked up from germline, CDR1 is LGHNA and CDR2 is YNFKEQ. The ends lost 3 bases at V and 8 bases at J; junction bases unmatched: 13. The CDR3 runs to 17 residues. CDR3 nucleotide sequence: TGTGCCAGCAGCCAGTATACCCCGGGACAGGGGTTTTATGAGCAGTTCTTC. This gives the protein CASSQYTPGQGFYEQFF.

The CDR3 nucleotides are TGTGCCAGCAAGGGGGGCCGGGGCACCGGGGAGCTGTTTTTT. It specifies CASKGGRGTGELFF. This chain links TRBV14 with TRBJ2-2; D possibly uses TRBD1 or TRBD2 (6 bases each). This CDR3 is built from 14 residues. Deletions cut 7 bases from V and 4 bases from J, with 13 bases between. Per the germline V gene, CDR1 is SGHDN and CDR2 is FVKESK.